A selection of T cell receptor beta chains follows, all from one sample in a study of blood T cell repertoires in COVID-19. Measured with immunoSEQ multiplex PCR; TCRdb has only the in-frame clones, and not every one. The table lists about 480,000 clones, approximately 87% of them singletons. The sequenced sample consisted of PBMCs or T cells enriched from blood (not recorded which). Receptors originate from a middle-aged woman who had recovered from COVID-19. The CDR3 runs from the conserved cysteine through the conserved F or W. D genes are given only for firm matches. The size entry is marked missing in some rows and otherwise reads once, few, many or a size class.

j_call | clone_size | v_call | d_call | cdr3_aa | cdr3_nt
TRBJ2-6 | - | TRBV9 | TRBD1 | CASSGVGPSGQGATGANVLTF | TGTGCCAGCAGCGGCGTAGGTCCTTCGGGACAGGGGGCGACTGGGGCCAACGTCCTGACTTTC
TRBJ1-1 | - | TRBV4-3 | - | CASSQDSPGSDTEAFF | TGCGCCAGCAGCCAAGATAGTCCGGGTTCCGACACTGAAGCTTTCTTT
TRBJ1-2 | - | TRBV27 | - | CASSLFVSGSLRRPPLYGYTF | TGTGCCAGCAGTTTATTTGTTTCGGGGTCGTTGCGGAGGCCACCACTCTATGGCTACACCTTC
TRBJ2-7 | - | TRBV4-2 | TRBD1 | CASSPWDRSYEQYF | TGTGCCAGCAGCCCATGGGACAGATCCTACGAGCAGTACTTC
TRBJ2-7 | - | TRBV11-2 | - | CASSLAGVRQAVVKYEQYF | TGTGCCAGCAGCTTAGCGGGCGTTCGACAGGCGGTGGTCAAATACGAGCAGTACTTC
TRBJ1-2 | - | TRBV27 | - | CASSSPPGGYTF | TGTGCCAGCAGTTCGCCCCCAGGAGGCTACACCTTC
TRBJ1-2 | once | TRBV5-8 | TRBD1 | CASSFRAGGLTNYGYTF | TGTGCCAGCAGCTTCCGGGCAGGGGGCTTAACTAACTATGGCTACACCTTC
TRBJ1-5 | - | TRBV7-9 | - | CASSSDIGGQPQHF | TGTGCCAGCAGCTCGGATATCGGGGGACAGCCCCAGCATTTT
TRBJ2-7 | - | TRBV4-3 | - | CASSPQAGISSYEQYF | TGCGCCAGCAGCCCCCAAGCGGGCATTAGCTCCTACGAGCAGTACTTC
TRBJ1-1 | few | TRBV14 | - | CASSQFGEAFF | TGTGCCAGCAGCCAATTCGGTGAAGCTTTCTTT